These 21 T cell receptor beta chains were sequenced from one sample in a study of control samples from healthy donors and cancer patients (dated by TCRdb to 2018 to 2021). Library preparation used the immunoSEQ multiplex PCR assay. Drawn from immuneACCESS, this table holds only the in-frame rearrangements with V and J called that TCRdb kept. Clones are partly lost; checked studies trace under half to an unresolved V gene and leave the rest unexplained. In this sample the table shows approximately 140,000 clones, around 94% of which occur a single time. Of the sample, roughly 14% falls within the top ten clones. Material for sequencing was blood. The origin of the receptors is a man aged 35-49 years in good health.

This chain uses TRBV18 with TRBJ1-5; D possibly corresponds to TRBD1 (6 bases). V lost 2 bases to trimming and J lost 6 bases, with 11 bases between them. The CDR3 runs 14 residues. Germline V gene lookup returns CDR1 KGHSH and CDR2 LQKENI. CDR3 sequence: CASSPTTGFQPQHF. CDR3 nucleotide sequence: TGTGCCAGCTCACCAACCACAGGGTTTCAGCCCCAGCATTTT.

V and J are TRBV5-1 and TRBJ2-7; TRBD1 aligns across 9 bases. V trimming: 2 bases; J trimming: 7 bases; junction bases outside the gene matches: 19. Germline lookup yields CDR1 SGHRS and CDR2 YFSETQ. The CDR3 spans 18 residues. In DNA, the CDR3 is TGCGCCAGCAGCTTTACCAGCCCCCGGGACAGGGTTACTTCGGAGCAGTACTTC. It encodes CASSFTSPRDRVTSEQYF.

This clone was recorded once. The chain employs TRBV6-1 and TRBJ1-1; D is perhaps TRBD1 (5 bases). Germline lookup yields CDR1 MNHNS and CDR2 SASEGT. The CDR3 spans 15 residues. Trimming cost V 3 bases and J 4 bases, with 15 bases left between them. In DNA form, the CDR3 reads TGTGCCAGCAGTGAGGGGGGGAGGGGAATCACTGAAGCTTTCTTT. Translating it yields CASSEGGRGITEAFF.

This chain joins TRBV6-6 and TRBJ2-7; 7 bases match TRBD1. This CDR3 contains 13 residues. V was clipped by 3 bases and J by 5 bases; unmatched bases: 4. Per the germline V gene, CDR1 is MNHNY and CDR2 is SVGAGI (reference sequence). CDR3 coding DNA: TGTGCCAGCAGTTATGTAAGGGGGCACGAGCAGTACTTC. This sequence encodes CASSYVRGHEQYF.

The chain is built from TRBV4-1 and TRBJ1-1; 7 bases fit TRBD1. There are 17 residues in the CDR3. Per germline, CDR1 MGHRA and CDR2 YSYEKL. The V segment lost 2 bases and the J segment 4 bases; nucleotides outside the gene matches: 13. The CDR3 DNA reads TGCGCCAGCAGCCAACTCGATCAGACAGGGCGGGTCACTGAAGCTTTCTTT. This translates into CASSQLDQTGRVTEAFF.

V is TRBV5-1 and J is TRBJ1-6, with 8 bases fitting TRBD1. Losses at the gene ends were 4 bases for V and 6 bases for J; bases not matched to a gene: 6. The CDR3 loop spans 15 amino acids. CDR1 SGHRS and CDR2 YFSETQ come from the germline V gene. The CDR3 nucleotides are TGCGCCAGCAGCAGAGGACAGGGTGGTAATTCACCCCTCCACTTT. Translation gives CASSRGQGGNSPLHF.

This clone occurred once. Other DNA sequences of this sample code for an identical CDR3. This chain's CDR3 is CASSQDRRNTEAFF. The CDR3 coding sequence is TGCGCCAGCAGCCAAGACAGGAGGAACACTGAAGCTTTCTTT. This sequence joins TRBV4-3 and TRBJ1-1; D not resolved. V lost 0 bases and J 1 base, leaving 6 bases between the germline ends. Germline values: CDR1 LGHNA, CDR2 YSLEER. CDR3 length: 14 residues.

The rearrangement uses TRBV28 and TRBJ1-2; D is perhaps TRBD1 (6 bases). The CDR3 covers 13 residues. Germline CDR1 and CDR2: MDHEN and SYDVKM. Trimming stripped 2 bases from V and 8 bases from J, with 12 bases between. The CDR3 DNA reads TGTGCCAGCAGTTTAGGGGGGGCAGGAGGCTACACCTTC. Protein: CASSLGGAGGYTF.

This clone has a single count. The chain employs TRBV4-2 and TRBJ2-2; TRBD1 matches 8 bases. This CDR3 has 15 residues. The V segment lost 2 bases and the J segment 5 bases; nucleotides outside the gene matches: 4. CDR1 is LGHNA and CDR2 is YNFKEQ in the germline V gene. CDR3 DNA sequence: TGTGCCAGCAGCCAAAGGACAGGGTGGACCGGGGAGCTGTTTTTT. This gives the protein CASSQRTGWTGELFF.

Details on this clone: Other DNA sequences in this specimen translate into the identical CDR3. The chain links TRBV4-2 to TRBJ2-3; 11 bases are a match to TRBD2. J lost 0 bases, V lost 1 base, and 0 bases had no gene match. Germline CDR1 is LGHNA and CDR2 is YNFKEQ. CDR3 length: 16 residues. CDR3 in DNA: TGTGCCAGCAGCCAAGGACTAGCGGGGAGCACAGATACGCAGTATTTT. Translated, it gives CASSQGLAGSTDTQYF.

The gene calls are TRBV7-9 and TRBJ2-5; D is possibly TRBD1 (5 bases). Germline CDR1 is SEHNR and CDR2 is FQNEAQ (reference sequence). The CDR3 sequence is 14 residues long. The V and J ends lost 0 bases and 5 bases respectively, with 10 bases between them. For the CDR3, the DNA is TGTGCCAGCAGCTTAGCGCCAGGGTGGGAGACCCAGTACTTC. This translates into CASSLAPGWETQYF.

The count of this clone is one. In DNA, the CDR3 is TGTGCCTGGAGTGTAGGGGAGGGCCACACCGGGGAGCTGTTTTTT. Its protein is CAWSVGEGHTGELFF. This chain uses TRBV30 with TRBJ2-2, with 7 bases identical to TRBD2. In germline, CDR1 is GTSNPN, CDR2 SVGIG (reference sequence). The CDR3 contains 15 residues. The junction had 4 bases not matched to a gene; V was cut back by 0 bases and J by 3 bases.

This clone was counted only a few times. The chain combines TRBV3-1 (or the pseudogene TRBV3-2) with TRBJ1-1, with D unclear. Germline CDR1 is LGHDT and CDR2 is YNNKEL (reference sequence). The CDR3 runs 13 residues. The ends were cut back, 0 bases at V and 10 bases at J, with 12 bases in the middle. In DNA form, the CDR3 reads TGTGCCAGCAGCCAAGAGGTGAACCGGGGAGCTTTCTTT. This gives the protein CASSQEVNRGAFF.

The rearrangement uses TRBV18 and TRBJ1-6; a weak D match, TRBD1 (6 bases). V was clipped by 1 base and J by 3 bases, with 10 bases between them. The CDR3 spans 16 residues. CDR1 KGHSH and CDR2 LQKENI come from the germline V gene. CDR3 DNA sequence: TGTGCCAGCTCACCACTAGGACAGAACTATAATTCACCCCTCCACTTT. This sequence encodes CASSPLGQNYNSPLHF.

This CDR3 reads CASSHGQGAYYNSPLHF. DNA for the CDR3: TGTGCCAGCAGCCATGGACAGGGGGCTTACTATAATTCACCCCTCCACTTT. This sequence joins TRBV3-1 (or the pseudogene TRBV3-2) and TRBJ1-6; 11 bases are shared with TRBD1. V lost 3 bases, J lost 3 bases, and 4 bases stayed unmatched. This CDR3 comprises 17 residues. Germline assignment: CDR1 LGHDT and CDR2 YNNKEL (reference sequence).

The chain couples TRBV4-1 to TRBJ2-1, with a weak D call TRBD2 (6 bases). This CDR3 is 15 amino acids long. Trimming removed 6 bases from V and 0 bases from J, with 12 bases in between. The germline V gene has CDR1 MGHRA and CDR2 YSYEKL. CDR3 sequence reads: CASRLAPSSYNEQFF. The CDR3, as DNA: TGCGCCAGCAGGCTAGCGCCGAGCTCCTACAATGAGCAGTTCTTC.

The gene calls are TRBV5-6 and TRBJ2-4; 9 bases agree with TRBD1. Germline V gene data show CDR1 as SGHDT and CDR2 as YYEEEE. V lost 4 bases, J lost 0 bases, and 8 bases stayed unmatched. The CDR3 extends over 17 amino acids. The CDR3 reads CASSHGGQGLAKNIQYF. The CDR3 DNA follows: TGTGCCAGCAGCCACGGGGGACAGGGCTTAGCCAAAAACATTCAGTACTTC.

The chain carries TRBV6-5 and TRBJ2-3; 7 bases are shared with TRBD2. The CDR3 is made up of 15 amino acids. V trimming: 4 bases; J trimming: 4 bases; junction bases outside the gene matches: 8. Germline assignment: CDR1 MNHEY and CDR2 SVGAGI. CDR3 sequence: CASSSRGTGPDTQYF. The CDR3, as DNA: TGTGCCAGCAGTTCGCGGGGGACTGGTCCAGATACGCAGTATTTT.

V is TRBV3-1 (or the pseudogene TRBV3-2) and J is TRBJ2-5, with D unresolved. Germline V gene lookup returns CDR1 LGHDT and CDR2 YNNKEL (reference sequence). The CDR3 totals 13 residues. The V end was cut by 2 bases, the J end by 5 bases, with 9 bases between. As DNA, the CDR3 is TGTGCCAGCAGCCAACCAGGATTCGAGACCCAGTACTTC. Protein sequence: CASSQPGFETQYF.

The chain carries TRBV5-6 and TRBJ1-3; D unresolved. The ends were cut back, 2 bases at V and 1 base at J, with 7 bases in the middle. CDR1 and CDR2 (germline): SGHDT, YYEEEE. This CDR3 is 14 amino acids long. The CDR3 nucleotides read TGTGCCAGCAGCTTAGGAGGGTCTGGAAACACCATATATTTT. Its translation: CASSLGGSGNTIYF.

This clone was seen at least ten times. V and J are TRBV25-1 and TRBJ2-1; perhaps TRBD1 as D (5 bases). Germline CDR1 and CDR2: MGHDK and SYGVNS. V lost 11 bases and J lost 8, with 13 bases in between. The CDR3 sequence is 11 residues long. The CDR3 DNA reads TGTGCCTCGACAGTTGGGGATGAGCAGTTCTTC. Its protein product is CASTVGDEQFF. Drawing the rest from reference TRBV25-1 and TRBJ2-1, the complete variable domain is EADIYQTPRYLVIGTGKKITLECSQTMGHDKMYWYQQDPGMELHLIHYSYGVNSTEKGDLSSESTVSRIRTEHFPLTLESARPSHTSQYLCASTVGDEQFFGPGTRLTVL.